Below are 14 T cell receptor beta chains sequenced from a single sample in a study of T-cell memory formation after mild COVID-19. A single record per CDR3 protein comes from TCRdb applying MiXCR to the 5' RACE reads. The sample shows 450,000 or so distinct CDR3 sequences, 25% of them seen only once. Material: PBMCs or a T cell subset sorted from them (not recorded which). The receptors stem from an adult woman who had mild COVID-19 (a few samples of this study predate the infection). Cell type and time point are not known.

This clonotype was counted once. The chain carries TRBV27 and TRBJ2-7; no clear D gene. This CDR3 region has 14 residues. Trimming took off 3 bases at V and 5 bases at J, with 14 bases between the two ends. In germline, CDR1 is MNHEY, CDR2 SMNVEV (reference sequence). Written as DNA, the CDR3 is TGTGCCAGCAGTTTTGCGGTTCCCGCGAACGAGCAGTACTTC. This translates into CASSFAVPANEQYF.

V and J are TRBV7-9 and TRBJ2-1, with 10 bases lining up with TRBD1. J lost 9 bases, V lost 3 bases, and 5 bases had no gene match. The CDR3 totals 14 residues. Germline V gives CDR1 SEHNR, CDR2 FQNEAQ (reference sequence). This CDR3 reads CASSFRDRGTEQFF. In DNA, the CDR3 is TGTGCCAGCAGCTTTCGGGACAGGGGTACTGAGCAGTTCTTC.

This clonotype was found a few times. This chain links TRBV27 with TRBJ1-1; possible D gene TRBD1, 6 bases. This CDR3 spans 14 amino acids. Trimming took off 3 bases at V and 5 bases at J, with 13 bases between the two ends. Germline values: CDR1 MNHEY, CDR2 SMNVEV (reference sequence). The CDR3 bases are TGTGCCAGCAGTTTTCAGGGGAGGTTAACTGAAGCTTTCTTT. Translated, it gives CASSFQGRLTEAFF.

J is TRBJ2-3 and V is TRBV10-3; D is unresolved. In germline, CDR1 is ENHRY, CDR2 SYGVKD. The ends were cut back, 0 bases at V and 2 bases at J, with 15 bases in the middle. CDR3 size: 17 residues. CDR3: CAISESWRTPNTDTQYF. The DNA for the CDR3 is TGTGCCATCAGTGAGTCCTGGCGGACCCCGAACACAGATACGCAGTATTTT.

This clonotype was seen once. V and J are TRBV3-1 and TRBJ1-1; TRBD1 is a possible D gene (6 bases). The CDR3 runs 14 residues. V was clipped by 2 bases and J by 5 bases, with 12 bases between them. CDR1 LGHDT and CDR2 YNNKEL come from the germline V gene (reference sequence). This CDR3 reads CASSQQTGSTEAFF. CDR3 nucleotides: TGTGCCAGCAGCCAACAGACAGGTAGTACTGAAGCTTTCTTT.

This CDR3 reads CASSYSLLRGGSGEGDTQYF. The CDR3 region has the DNA TGTGCCAGCAGTTACTCTCTACTCCGCGGCGGTAGCGGAGAAGGAGATACGCAGTATTTT. The chain combines TRBV6-5 with TRBJ2-3, with D possibly matching TRBD2 (6 bases). Germline V gene data show CDR1 as MNHEY and CDR2 as SVGAGI. The CDR3 has 20 amino acids. V lost 0 bases and J lost 5, with 27 bases in between.

This clonotype was detected a few times. CDR3 bases: TGTGCCAGCAGCGTAGCCAGCTCACCCAATGAGCAGTTCTTC. This sequence encodes CASSVASSPNEQFF. This rearrangement joins TRBV9 to TRBJ2-1; D uncertain. The CDR3 has 14 amino acids. Germline loops: CDR1 SGDLS, CDR2 YYNGEE. Trimming left V 0 bases short and J 6 bases short, with 10 bases between.

V is TRBV7-3 and J is TRBJ2-7; TRBD1 matches at 9 bases. V gave up 1 base and J gave up 2 bases; unmatched junction bases: 6. This CDR3 has 16 residues. Germline V gives CDR1 SGHTA, CDR2 FQGTGA. Here the CDR3 reads CASSLRGTGRAYEQYF. The CDR3, as DNA: TGTGCCAGCAGCTTAAGAGGGACAGGGAGGGCCTACGAGCAGTACTTC.

This clonotype has a handful of counts. V and J are TRBV7-8 and TRBJ1-5; 9 bases align to TRBD1. The CDR3 is made up of 15 amino acids. With 5 bases clipped from V and 3 bases from J, the junction kept 5 bases outside the gene matches. CDR1 is SGHVS and CDR2 is FQNEAQ in the germline V gene. DNA of the CDR3: TGTGCCAGCAGCGAGGGGACAGGGAACAATCAGCCCCAGCATTTT. Amino acid sequence: CASSEGTGNNQPQHF.

This clonotype appeared many times. The chain is built from TRBV7-9 and TRBJ2-3; D remains unclear. Trimming took 5 bases from V and 4 from J, leaving 10 bases between them. The CDR3 contains 13 residues. Germline V lookup: CDR1 SEHNR, CDR2 FQNEAQ (reference sequence). In DNA, the CDR3 is TGTGCCAGCAGCCTCTCAGCAGCAGATACGCAGTATTTT. As protein: CASSLSAADTQYF. Full variable domain (remainder filled in from reference TRBV7-9 and TRBJ2-3): DTGVSQNPRHKITKRGQNVTFRCDPISEHNRLYWYRQTLGQGPEFLTYFQNEAQLEKSRLLSDRFSAERPKGSFSTLEIQRTEQGDSAMYLCASSLSAADTQYFGPGTRLTVL.

This clonotype was counted a few times. This chain links TRBV29-1 with TRBJ1-1; unclear D gene. Germline assignment: CDR1 SQVTM and CDR2 ANQGSEA. The CDR3 runs to 14 residues. Trimming cost V 2 bases and J 1 base, with 11 bases left between them. CDR3 coding DNA: TGCAGCGTTGAAAGTTTCAGGCCGAACACTGAAGCTTTCTTT. Protein: CSVESFRPNTEAFF.

This clonotype was observed a handful of times. The rearrangement uses TRBV12-3 or TRBV12-4 and TRBJ2-7, with D possibly being TRBD1 (5 bases). This CDR3 contains 13 residues. V lost 7 bases and J 11 bases, leaving 21 bases between the germline ends. CDR3 coding DNA: TGTGCCAGCAAGGTCGACTCTGGGCTAGGGGAGTACTTC. This gives the protein CASKVDSGLGEYF.

This clonotype was recorded a few times. The chain carries TRBV7-2 and TRBJ1-1, with TRBD1 matching 7 bases. The CDR3 loop spans 14 amino acids. V was clipped by 4 bases and J by 10 bases; unmatched bases: 12. Germline V CDR1 and CDR2: SGHTA, FQGNSA. The CDR3 is CASSSPTGEGGAFF. The CDR3 nucleotides are TGTGCCAGCAGCTCCCCCACAGGGGAAGGGGGAGCTTTCTTT.

This chain uses TRBV5-1 with TRBJ2-7; 7 bases fit TRBD2. This CDR3 contains 12 residues. CDR1 SGHRS and CDR2 YFSETQ come from the germline V gene. The ends lost 4 bases at V and 7 bases at J; junction bases unmatched: 5. This CDR3 reads CASSGGLWEQYF. DNA of the CDR3: TGCGCCAGCAGCGGGGGACTATGGGAGCAGTACTTC.